The rows below give T cell receptor beta chains drawn from one sample of a study of CD8+ T cells in alopecia areata. Clones were read by immunoSEQ multiplex PCR, and TCRdb kept only the in-frame ones, dropping some. The sample shows a few hundred thousand clones, 35% to 45% of them seen only once. Specimen: CD4+ T cells sorted from blood, collected around week 30, from a patient treated with tofacitinib. These receptors came from a human donor with alopecia areata. Both conserved end residues are part of each CDR3. Fields, in order: clone size, D gene, V gene, J gene, CDR3 DNA, CDR3 protein. The D gene is left open where the match is weak. Clone size is given for some rows only: seen once, a few or many times, or a class if the clone is expanded.

clone_size: NA; d_call: TRBD1; v_call: TRBV5-1; j_call: TRBJ2-1; cdr3_nt: TGCGCCAGCAGCTTAAGACAGGGCGGAGGTGAGCAGTTCTTC; cdr3_aa: CASSLRQGGGEQFF
clone_size: NA; d_call: NA; v_call: TRBV4-2; j_call: TRBJ2-5; cdr3_nt: TGTGCCAGCAGCCAAGCTGACTCCCGCCCCGGAGAGACCCAGTACTTC; cdr3_aa: CASSQADSRPGETQYF
clone_size: few; d_call: NA; v_call: TRBV30; j_call: TRBJ1-3; cdr3_nt: TGTGCCCTGACGGGACTCTCTGGAAACACCATATATTTT; cdr3_aa: CALTGLSGNTIYF
clone_size: NA; d_call: NA; v_call: TRBV18; j_call: TRBJ1-1; cdr3_nt: TGTGCCAGCTCATCCACGCGAGACACTGAAGCTTTCTTT; cdr3_aa: CASSSTRDTEAFF
clone_size: NA; d_call: NA; v_call: TRBV30; j_call: TRBJ2-1; cdr3_nt: TGTGCCTGGAGGCCCCTAGAGAATGAGCAGTTCTTC; cdr3_aa: CAWRPLENEQFF
clone_size: NA; d_call: NA; v_call: TRBV7-9; j_call: TRBJ2-5; cdr3_nt: TGTGCCAGCAGCTTATTGGGGGAGACCCAGTACTTC; cdr3_aa: CASSLLGETQYF
clone_size: NA; d_call: NA; v_call: TRBV6-5; j_call: TRBJ2-3; cdr3_nt: TGTGCCAGCAGCTGGGGGCCAGCTACGCAGTATTTT; cdr3_aa: CASSWGPATQYF
clone_size: NA; d_call: NA; v_call: TRBV7-9; j_call: TRBJ2-6; cdr3_nt: TGTGCCAGCAGCCCTGGGAGAGGGGACTCTGGGGCCAACGTCCTGACTTTC; cdr3_aa: CASSPGRGDSGANVLTF
clone_size: NA; d_call: NA; v_call: TRBV11-2; j_call: TRBJ2-5; cdr3_nt: TGTGCCAGCAGCTTAGTAGGACACCCGCTCCAAGAGACCCAGTACTTC; cdr3_aa: CASSLVGHPLQETQYF
clone_size: NA; d_call: TRBD1; v_call: TRBV14; j_call: TRBJ1-2; cdr3_nt: TGTGCCAGCAGCCAAATCACACAGGGGGCTCACTATGGCTACACCTTC; cdr3_aa: CASSQITQGAHYGYTF
clone_size: few; d_call: NA; v_call: TRBV7-2; j_call: TRBJ1-1; cdr3_nt: TGTGCCAGCAGCTCGTTCACGGACACTGAAGCTTTCTTT; cdr3_aa: CASSSFTDTEAFF
clone_size: NA; d_call: NA; v_call: TRBV2; j_call: TRBJ2-5; cdr3_nt: TGTGCCAGCAGTACCGGCCCAAGCAGGACCCAGTACTTC; cdr3_aa: CASSTGPSRTQYF
clone_size: NA; d_call: NA; v_call: TRBV4-2; j_call: TRBJ2-1; cdr3_nt: TGTGCCAGTTCTCGGGGTAGAAATTTGAATGAGCAGTTCTTC; cdr3_aa: CASSRGRNLNEQFF
clone_size: NA; d_call: TRBD2; v_call: TRBV11-2; j_call: TRBJ2-2; cdr3_nt: TGTGCCAGCAGCTTCGGACTAGCGGGGAGGGAGCTGTTTTTT; cdr3_aa: CASSFGLAGRELFF
clone_size: NA; d_call: NA; v_call: TRBV6-5; j_call: TRBJ2-1; cdr3_nt: TGTGCCAGCAGTTACACTATCCACAATGAGCAGTTCTTC; cdr3_aa: CASSYTIHNEQFF
clone_size: few; d_call: NA; v_call: TRBV25-1; j_call: TRBJ2-3; cdr3_nt: TGTGCCAGCAGTCTCGGTGCTACAGATACGCAGTATTTT; cdr3_aa: CASSLGATDTQYF